This record concerns one T cell receptor (beta chain) sequence. Antigen specificity is unknown. The data stem from a study of shared clonotypes between healthy human individuals. Notes on the study in general: What limited the represented genetic and exposure-history diversity was the small number of donors.

This CDR3 comprises 14 residues. The germline gives CDR1 SGHRS, CDR2 YFSETQ. With 1 base removed from V and 5 bases from J, the gap between germline ends came to 12 bases. Every subset had its genomic DNA shared out evenly among several immunoSEQ plates. PCR replicates from unsorted PBMC used approximately 300 ng DNA, and this amount was 25,000 to 35,000 T cell genomes. Some clones are missing from TCRdb's copy, which holds only in-frame ones; the method was immunoSEQ multiplex PCR. Of about 490,000 clones listed, roughly four fifths are singletons. This chain connects TRBV5-1 to TRBJ1-2; D is undetermined. This receptor was obtained from a woman aged 40 to 55 in good health. Some clones in this sample may be carry-over from other donors' samples. Input material: PBMCs. The CDR3 DNA is TGCGCCAGCAGCTTGCAGGAACAAGGGTATGGCTACACCTTC. Encoded protein: CASSLQEQGYGYTF.